This T cell receptor (beta chain) was sequenced during a study of T-cell reconstitution after alpha-beta-depleted transplantation in children. Construction of the TCRbeta library involved unique molecular identifiers. Via MiXCR, TCRdb re-called the PCR reads, giving one row per CDR3 protein. This sample has fewer than 350,000 distinct CDR3 sequences, with over 9% found just once. Germline V lookup: CDR1 SQVTM, CDR2 ANQGSEA. The V end lost 1 base, the J end lost 0 bases, and 13 bases lay between the germline ends. The CDR3 runs 15 residues. Turning to this clonotype: Its antigen is unidentified.

Overall study results and limits: Expanded graft clones, several hundred of them, were reportedly the source of alpha-beta T cells about two months after transplant. Diversity and T-cell counts at one year after transplant derived mostly from new T cells. Surviving recipient T cells and thymic progenitors underlay high day-60 TCRbeta diversity in some patients.

The material was PBMCs, obtained before TCRalphabeta/CD19-depleted stem cell transplant. The rearrangement joins TRBV29-1 to TRBJ2-7, with D maybe TRBD2 (6 bases). This receptor was identified in a boy under two years old with acute myeloid leukemia, due to receive a stem cell transplant. CDR3 protein: CSVEAEGFSSYEQYF. As DNA, the CDR3 is TGCAGCGTTGAAGCGGAGGGGTTCTCCTCCTACGAGCAGTACTTC.